A single sample is the source of the 16 T cell receptor beta chains below, sequenced in a study of T cells in localized non-small cell lung cancer. Only in-frame clones appear in the TCRdb table, and some are missing; sequencing was by immunoSEQ multiplex PCR. The sample contains 28,000 or so clones, roughly 89% of which appear only once. The sequencing here drew on peripheral blood, taken before any cancer treatment. The receptors here all came from a male donor older than 55 with stage I lung adenocarcinoma.

The chain is built from TRBV7-9 and TRBJ1-1; D is undetermined. V shed 2 bases and J shed 1 base, with 5 bases lying between them. The CDR3 loop spans 13 amino acids. Germline CDR1 reads SEHNR; CDR2 reads FQNEAQ (reference sequence). DNA of the CDR3: TGTGCCAGCAGCTTAACTGAGAACACTGAAGCTTTCTTT. Translating it yields CASSLTENTEAFF.

The chain uses TRBV19 and TRBJ2-3; D is undetermined. The germline V and J ends were trimmed by 5 bases and 0 bases, with 18 bases remaining between them. Germline lookup yields CDR1 LNHDA and CDR2 SQIVND (reference sequence). This CDR3 has 17 amino acids. CDR3 region: CASSPRGRAVSTDTQYF. CDR3 coding DNA: TGTGCCAGTAGTCCCCGAGGTCGGGCAGTTAGCACAGATACGCAGTATTTT.

The J gene is TRBJ2-7, the V gene TRBV11-3; D possibly corresponds to TRBD1 (5 bases). Trimming pared 2 bases from V and 3 bases from J, leaving 14 bases between. In germline, CDR1 is SGHNT, CDR2 YENEEA. The CDR3 length is 15 residues. The CDR3, as DNA: TGTGCCAGCAGCTTATATGAAGACAGTTTCTACGAGCAGTACTTC. Translated: CASSLYEDSFYEQYF.

The rearrangement links TRBV7-2 to TRBJ2-7, with 8 bases matching TRBD2. CDR3 length equals 14 residues. Germline CDR1 SGHTA, CDR2 FQGNSA. After removal of 1 base from V and 7 bases from J, the junction contained 6 bases not matched to a gene. Here the CDR3 DNA reads TGTGCCAGCAGCTTAGTTACGGGGGGGCGAGAGCAGTACTTC. This translates into CASSLVTGGREQYF.

V and J are TRBV6-6 and TRBJ1-6, with TRBD1 matching 8 bases. This CDR3 has 15 amino acids. The J segment lost 10 bases and the V segment lost 6 bases, leaving 11 bases of the junction unmatched. Germline loops: CDR1 MNHNY, CDR2 SVGAGI (reference sequence). The CDR3 loop is CASSSPGTGGSPLHF. CDR3 nucleotide sequence: TGTGCCAGCAGCTCCCCGGGGACAGGAGGGTCACCCCTCCACTTT.

This sequence joins TRBV6-1 and TRBJ2-7; D remains ambiguous. The V gene lost 4 bases and the J gene lost 3 bases, with 7 bases spanning the gap. This CDR3 has 12 residues. Germline V CDR1 and CDR2: MNHNS, SASEGT. The DNA for the CDR3 is TGTGCCAGCAGTGGAAACCTCTACGAGCAGTACTTC. Translated: CASSGNLYEQYF.

This clone is a singleton in its sample. The CDR3 DNA reads TGTGCCAGTCAGGTTGCGGGAGGGATCAATCAGCCCCAGCATTTT. This encodes CASQVAGGINQPQHF. This chain uses TRBV6-5 with TRBJ1-5, with D uncertain. The length of the CDR3 is 15 residues. Germline CDR1 is MNHEY and CDR2 is SVGAGI. Trimming took 9 bases from V and 3 from J, leaving 18 bases between them.

This clone turned up a few times. The genes are TRBV5-1 and TRBJ1-3; D might be TRBD1 (6 bases). CDR1 is SGHRS and CDR2 is YFSETQ in the germline V gene. This CDR3 contains 16 residues. V was clipped by 4 bases and J by 4 bases, with 18 bases between them. The CDR3, as DNA: TGCGCCAGCAGCGTCGGGACATCCCGAAGGGGAAACACCATATATTTT. The encoded protein is CASSVGTSRRGNTIYF.

The V gene is TRBV5-1, the J gene TRBJ2-3; 7 bases match TRBD1. Germline values: CDR1 SGHRS, CDR2 YFSETQ. Trimming removed 0 bases from V and 2 bases from J; junction bases left unmatched: 3. The CDR3 loop spans 15 amino acids. The CDR3 nucleotides are TGCGCCAGCAGCTTGGGGGACAGAAACACAGATACGCAGTATTTT. Its translation: CASSLGDRNTDTQYF.

The V and J genes are TRBV5-1 and TRBJ2-2; a possible D gene is TRBD1 (5 bases). CDR3 length: 14 residues. Germline V gives CDR1 SGHRS, CDR2 YFSETQ. V lost 7 bases and J lost 1, with 11 bases in between. As DNA, the CDR3 is TGCGCCAGCGGAAGTGGACAGAACACCGGGGAGCTGTTTTTT. It encodes CASGSGQNTGELFF. Full variable domain (rest looked up from reference TRBV5-1 and TRBJ2-2): KAGVTQTPRYLIKTRGQQVTLSCSPISGHRSVSWYQQTPGQGLQFLFEYFSETQRNKGNFPGRFSGRQFSNSRSEMNVSTLELGDSALYLCASGSGQNTGELFFGEGSRLTVL.

The chain employs TRBV6-1 and TRBJ2-1; 9 positions match TRBD2. Trimming removed 3 bases from V and 4 bases from J; junction bases left unmatched: 4. The CDR3 loop spans 15 amino acids. The V gene's germline CDR1 is MNHNS and CDR2 SASEGT. The CDR3 nucleotides read TGTGCCAGCAGTGAGCTAGCGGGGCCGTACAATGAGCAGTTCTTC. Encoded protein: CASSELAGPYNEQFF.

This clone was counted once. V and J are TRBV30 and TRBJ1-4; a possible D gene is TRBD1 (5 bases). The CDR3 is 13 residues long. Trimming stripped 4 bases from V and 7 bases from J, with 13 bases between. Germline V lookup: CDR1 GTSNPN, CDR2 SVGIG (reference sequence). Written as DNA, the CDR3 is TGTGCCTGGATGCGGGGGGGGAGTGAAAAACTGTTTTTT. Residues: CAWMRGGSEKLFF.

In this sample, this clone turned up once. The V call is TRBV10-3, the J call TRBJ1-2; TRBD1 is a possible D gene (6 bases). Germline CDR1 ENHRY, CDR2 SYGVKD. This CDR3 region has 14 residues. V was clipped by 3 bases and J by 2 bases, with 10 bases between them. The CDR3 sequence: CAISDGGLNYGYTF. CDR3 sequence (DNA): TGTGCCATCAGTGACGGGGGGCTAAACTATGGCTACACCTTC.

The V gene is TRBV5-1, the J gene TRBJ1-1; D not resolved. Per germline, CDR1 SGHRS and CDR2 YFSETQ. V shed 1 base and J shed 2 bases, with 6 bases lying between them. The CDR3 has 13 amino acids. CDR3 region: CASSLWDNTEAFF. The CDR3 coding sequence is TGCGCCAGCAGCTTGTGGGATAACACTGAAGCTTTCTTT.

This chain joins TRBV5-1 and TRBJ2-7, with a possible D match to TRBD1 (6 bases). The CDR3 totals 15 residues. The V gene lost 5 bases and the J gene lost 7 bases, with 22 bases spanning the gap. Germline lookup yields CDR1 SGHRS and CDR2 YFSETQ. The CDR3 is CASSQPSGALEEQYF. CDR3 nucleotide sequence: TGCGCCAGCAGTCAGCCCTCAGGGGCTCTGGAGGAGCAGTACTTC.

This chain joins TRBV7-3 and TRBJ2-5; tentatively, D is TRBD1 (5 bases). Per the germline V gene, CDR1 is SGHTA and CDR2 is FQGTGA. The CDR3 loop spans 14 amino acids. V dropped 0 bases and J dropped 9 bases, with 14 bases sitting between them. The CDR3 coding sequence is TGTGCCAGCAGCTTAACGGGGCCCCCCGAACCCCAGTACTTC. Translating it yields CASSLTGPPEPQYF.